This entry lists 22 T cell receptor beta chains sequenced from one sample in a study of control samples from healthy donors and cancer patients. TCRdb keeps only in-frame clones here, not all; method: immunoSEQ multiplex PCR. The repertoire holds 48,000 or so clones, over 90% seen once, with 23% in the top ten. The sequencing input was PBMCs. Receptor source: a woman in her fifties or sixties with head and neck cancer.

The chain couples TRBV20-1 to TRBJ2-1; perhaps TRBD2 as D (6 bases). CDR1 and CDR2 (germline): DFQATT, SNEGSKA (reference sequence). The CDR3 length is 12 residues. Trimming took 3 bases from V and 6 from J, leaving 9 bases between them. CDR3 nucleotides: TGCAGTGCTAGTCGGGACTTCAATGAGCAGTTCTTC. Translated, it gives CSASRDFNEQFF.

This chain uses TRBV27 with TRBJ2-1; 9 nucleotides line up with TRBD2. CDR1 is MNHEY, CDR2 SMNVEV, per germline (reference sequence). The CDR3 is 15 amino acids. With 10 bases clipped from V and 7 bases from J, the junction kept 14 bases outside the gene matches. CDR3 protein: CATLMREGRNNEQFF. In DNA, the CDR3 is TGTGCCACCTTGATGCGGGAGGGCCGTAATAATGAGCAGTTCTTC.

The CDR3 region is CASSSGAYADDTQYF. The CDR3 DNA is TGTGCCAGCAGCTCAGGGGCCTACGCTGATGATACGCAGTATTTT. The V gene is TRBV7-2, the J gene TRBJ2-3; possibly TRBD1 for D (6 bases). The germline V and J ends were trimmed by 4 bases and 6 bases, with 17 bases remaining between them. Germline assignment: CDR1 SGHTA and CDR2 FQGNSA. CDR3 length equals 15 residues. Based on the CDR3 plus reference TRBV7-2 and TRBJ2-3, the full variable domain is GAGVSQSPSNKVTEKGKDVELRCDPISGHTALYWYRQSLGQGLEFLIYFQGNSAPDKSGLPSDRFSAERTGGSVSTLTIQRTQQEDSAVYLCASSSGAYADDTQYFGPGTRLTVL.

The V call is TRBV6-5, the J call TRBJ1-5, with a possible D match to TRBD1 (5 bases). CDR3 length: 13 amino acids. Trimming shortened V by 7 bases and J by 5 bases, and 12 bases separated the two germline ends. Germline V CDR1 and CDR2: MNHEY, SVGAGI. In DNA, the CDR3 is TGTGCCAGCACCCTGGGACCATATCAGCCCCAGCATTTT. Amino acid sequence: CASTLGPYQPQHF.

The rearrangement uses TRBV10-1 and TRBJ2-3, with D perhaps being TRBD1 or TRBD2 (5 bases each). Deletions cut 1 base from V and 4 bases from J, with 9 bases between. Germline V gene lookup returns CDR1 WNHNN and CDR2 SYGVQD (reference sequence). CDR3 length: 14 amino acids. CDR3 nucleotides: TGCGCCAGCAGTGAGTGGCAGGGACCAGATACGCAGTATTTT. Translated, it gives CASSEWQGPDTQYF.

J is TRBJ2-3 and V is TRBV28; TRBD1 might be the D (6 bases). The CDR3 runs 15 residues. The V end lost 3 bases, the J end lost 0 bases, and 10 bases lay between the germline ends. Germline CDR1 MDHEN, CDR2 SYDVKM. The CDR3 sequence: CASSFPRGSTDTQYF. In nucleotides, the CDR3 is TGTGCCAGCAGTTTCCCCAGGGGCAGCACAGATACGCAGTATTTT.

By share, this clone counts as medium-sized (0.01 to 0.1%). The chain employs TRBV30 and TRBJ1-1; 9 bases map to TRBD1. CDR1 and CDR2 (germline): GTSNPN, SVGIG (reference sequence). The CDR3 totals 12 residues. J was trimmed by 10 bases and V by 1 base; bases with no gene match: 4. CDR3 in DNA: TGTGCCTGGAGTGGGGACAGGGACGTAGCTTTCTTT. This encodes CAWSGDRDVAFF.

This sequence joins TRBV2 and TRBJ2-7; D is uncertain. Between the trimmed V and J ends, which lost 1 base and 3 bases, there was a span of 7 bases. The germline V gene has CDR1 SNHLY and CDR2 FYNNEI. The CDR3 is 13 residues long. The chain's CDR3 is CASSEGNSYEQYF. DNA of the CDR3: TGTGCCAGCAGTGAAGGCAACAGCTACGAGCAGTACTTC.

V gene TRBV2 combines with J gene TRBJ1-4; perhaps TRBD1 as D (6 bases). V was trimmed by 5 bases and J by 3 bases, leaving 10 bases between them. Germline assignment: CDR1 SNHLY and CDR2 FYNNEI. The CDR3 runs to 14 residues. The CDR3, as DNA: TGTGCCAGCAGTCTACAGGGACCTAATGAAAAACTGTTTTTT. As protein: CASSLQGPNEKLFF.

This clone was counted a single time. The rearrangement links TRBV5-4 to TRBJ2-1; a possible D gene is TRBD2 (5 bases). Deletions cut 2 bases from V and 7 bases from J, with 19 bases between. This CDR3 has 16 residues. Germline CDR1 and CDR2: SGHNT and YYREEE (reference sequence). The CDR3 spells CASSFEPRAPQNEQFF. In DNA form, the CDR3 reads TGTGCCAGCAGCTTCGAACCGAGGGCCCCCCAGAATGAGCAGTTCTTC. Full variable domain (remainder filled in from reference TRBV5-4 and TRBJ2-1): ETGVTQSPTHLIKTRGQQVTLRCSSQSGHNTVSWYQQALGQGPQFIFQYYREEENGRGNFPPRFSGLQFPNYSSELNVNALELDDSALYLCASSFEPRAPQNEQFFGPGTRLTVL.

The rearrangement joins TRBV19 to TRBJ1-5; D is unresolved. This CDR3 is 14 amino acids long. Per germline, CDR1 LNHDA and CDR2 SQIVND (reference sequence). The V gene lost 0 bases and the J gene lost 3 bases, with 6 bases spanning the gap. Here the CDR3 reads CASSIEQNNQPQHF. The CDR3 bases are TGTGCCAGTAGTATAGAACAGAACAATCAGCCCCAGCATTTT.

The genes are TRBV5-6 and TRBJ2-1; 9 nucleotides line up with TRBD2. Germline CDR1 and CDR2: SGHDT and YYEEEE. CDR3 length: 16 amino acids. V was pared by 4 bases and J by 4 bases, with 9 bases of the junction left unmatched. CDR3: CASSPRLAEFYNEQFF. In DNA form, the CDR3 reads TGTGCCAGCAGCCCGAGACTAGCGGAGTTTTACAATGAGCAGTTCTTC.

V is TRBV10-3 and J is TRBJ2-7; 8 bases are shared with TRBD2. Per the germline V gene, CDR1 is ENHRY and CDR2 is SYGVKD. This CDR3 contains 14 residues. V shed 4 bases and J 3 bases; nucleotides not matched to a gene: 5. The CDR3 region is CAISVTTSGYEQYF. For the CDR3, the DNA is TGTGCCATCAGTGTAACAACTAGCGGCTACGAGCAGTACTTC.

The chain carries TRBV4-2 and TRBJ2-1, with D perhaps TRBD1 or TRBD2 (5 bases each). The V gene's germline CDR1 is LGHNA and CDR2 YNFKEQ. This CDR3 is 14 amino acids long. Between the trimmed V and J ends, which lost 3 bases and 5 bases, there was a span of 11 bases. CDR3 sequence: CASSQAGADNEQFF. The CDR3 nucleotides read TGTGCCAGCAGCCAGGCCGGGGCTGACAATGAGCAGTTCTTC.

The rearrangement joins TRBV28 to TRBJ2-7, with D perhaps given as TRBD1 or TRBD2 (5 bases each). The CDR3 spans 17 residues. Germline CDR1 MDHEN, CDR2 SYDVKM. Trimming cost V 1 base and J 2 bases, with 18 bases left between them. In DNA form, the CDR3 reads TGTGCCAGCAGTTTATACCGGGACGTTCAACGTCCCTACGAGCAGTACTTC. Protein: CASSLYRDVQRPYEQYF.

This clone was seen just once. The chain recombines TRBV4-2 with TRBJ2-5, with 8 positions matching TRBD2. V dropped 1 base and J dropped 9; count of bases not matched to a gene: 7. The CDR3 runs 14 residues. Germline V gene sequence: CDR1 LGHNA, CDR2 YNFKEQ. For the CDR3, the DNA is TGTGCCAGCAGCCAAGGGACTAGCACCTCGTCCCAGTACTTC. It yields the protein CASSQGTSTSSQYF.

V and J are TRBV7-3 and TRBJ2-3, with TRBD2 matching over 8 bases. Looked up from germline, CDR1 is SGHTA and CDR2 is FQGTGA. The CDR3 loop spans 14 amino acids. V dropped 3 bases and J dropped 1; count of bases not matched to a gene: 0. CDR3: CASSFSGGTDTQYF. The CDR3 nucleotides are TGTGCCAGCAGCTTTAGCGGGGGCACAGATACGCAGTATTTT.

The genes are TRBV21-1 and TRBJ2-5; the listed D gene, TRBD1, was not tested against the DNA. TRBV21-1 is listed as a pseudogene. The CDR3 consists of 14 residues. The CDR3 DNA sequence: TGTGCCAGCAGAGGTGCCAGGGAAGGAGAGACCCAGTACTTC. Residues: CASRGAREGETQYF.

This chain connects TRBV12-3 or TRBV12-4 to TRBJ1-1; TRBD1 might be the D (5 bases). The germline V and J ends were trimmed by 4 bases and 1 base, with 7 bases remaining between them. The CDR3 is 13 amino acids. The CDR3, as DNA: TGTGCCAGCAGTTCCGGGGCGAACACTGAAGCTTTCTTT. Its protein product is CASSSGANTEAFF.

CDR3 protein: CASRGQDYTGELFF. CDR3 nucleotide sequence: TGTGCCAGTAGAGGGCAGGATTACACCGGGGAGCTGTTTTTT. The V call is TRBV19, the J call TRBJ2-2; D is ambiguous. CDR1 is LNHDA and CDR2 is SQIVND in the germline V gene (reference sequence). The CDR3 extends over 14 amino acids. Trimming removed 6 bases from V and 3 bases from J, with 11 bases in between.

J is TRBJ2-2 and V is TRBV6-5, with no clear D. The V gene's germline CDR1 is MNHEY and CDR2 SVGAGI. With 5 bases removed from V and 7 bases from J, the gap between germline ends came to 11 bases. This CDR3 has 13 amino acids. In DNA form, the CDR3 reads TGTGCCAGCAGTCTGACCCCCAGCGGGGAGCTGTTTTTT. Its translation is CASSLTPSGELFF.

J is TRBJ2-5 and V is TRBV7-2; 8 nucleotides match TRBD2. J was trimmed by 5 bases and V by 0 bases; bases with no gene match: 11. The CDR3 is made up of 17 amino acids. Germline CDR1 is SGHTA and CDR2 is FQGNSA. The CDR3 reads CASSLAMRGTRGETQYF. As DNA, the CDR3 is TGTGCCAGCAGCTTAGCCATGAGGGGGACTAGAGGGGAGACCCAGTACTTC.